The clone carrying this T cell receptor (beta chain) came up once. Antigen specificity is unknown. Germline and junction disagree at one end, which may indicate a read error. This entry comes from a study of T cell repertoires in cytomegalovirus infection. Study-wide context: A matching HLA type, together with CMV infection, was signaled by public TCR beta signatures.

The CDR3 runs 18 residues. Germline CDR1 is DFQATT and CDR2 is SNEGSKA (reference sequence). A single record per CDR3 protein comes from TCRdb applying MiXCR to the reads. The data show more than 150,000 distinct CDR3 sequences, about 21% seen once. Whole-study findings and limits: Dominating the ex vivo response were HLA-C-restricted CMV-specific TCR beta clonotypes.

The sample taken for sequencing was PBMCs. The clonotype comes from a human donor in good health (CMV status not recorded). Some clones in this sample may be carry-over from other donors' samples. This chain uses TRBV20-1 with TRBJ1-6; D possibly corresponds to TRBD1 (5 bases). This CDR3 reads CSARGGHTQSSYNSPLYF. The DNA for the CDR3 is TGCAGTGCTAGAGGAGGACACACCCAAAGCTCCTATAATTCACCCCTCTACTTT.